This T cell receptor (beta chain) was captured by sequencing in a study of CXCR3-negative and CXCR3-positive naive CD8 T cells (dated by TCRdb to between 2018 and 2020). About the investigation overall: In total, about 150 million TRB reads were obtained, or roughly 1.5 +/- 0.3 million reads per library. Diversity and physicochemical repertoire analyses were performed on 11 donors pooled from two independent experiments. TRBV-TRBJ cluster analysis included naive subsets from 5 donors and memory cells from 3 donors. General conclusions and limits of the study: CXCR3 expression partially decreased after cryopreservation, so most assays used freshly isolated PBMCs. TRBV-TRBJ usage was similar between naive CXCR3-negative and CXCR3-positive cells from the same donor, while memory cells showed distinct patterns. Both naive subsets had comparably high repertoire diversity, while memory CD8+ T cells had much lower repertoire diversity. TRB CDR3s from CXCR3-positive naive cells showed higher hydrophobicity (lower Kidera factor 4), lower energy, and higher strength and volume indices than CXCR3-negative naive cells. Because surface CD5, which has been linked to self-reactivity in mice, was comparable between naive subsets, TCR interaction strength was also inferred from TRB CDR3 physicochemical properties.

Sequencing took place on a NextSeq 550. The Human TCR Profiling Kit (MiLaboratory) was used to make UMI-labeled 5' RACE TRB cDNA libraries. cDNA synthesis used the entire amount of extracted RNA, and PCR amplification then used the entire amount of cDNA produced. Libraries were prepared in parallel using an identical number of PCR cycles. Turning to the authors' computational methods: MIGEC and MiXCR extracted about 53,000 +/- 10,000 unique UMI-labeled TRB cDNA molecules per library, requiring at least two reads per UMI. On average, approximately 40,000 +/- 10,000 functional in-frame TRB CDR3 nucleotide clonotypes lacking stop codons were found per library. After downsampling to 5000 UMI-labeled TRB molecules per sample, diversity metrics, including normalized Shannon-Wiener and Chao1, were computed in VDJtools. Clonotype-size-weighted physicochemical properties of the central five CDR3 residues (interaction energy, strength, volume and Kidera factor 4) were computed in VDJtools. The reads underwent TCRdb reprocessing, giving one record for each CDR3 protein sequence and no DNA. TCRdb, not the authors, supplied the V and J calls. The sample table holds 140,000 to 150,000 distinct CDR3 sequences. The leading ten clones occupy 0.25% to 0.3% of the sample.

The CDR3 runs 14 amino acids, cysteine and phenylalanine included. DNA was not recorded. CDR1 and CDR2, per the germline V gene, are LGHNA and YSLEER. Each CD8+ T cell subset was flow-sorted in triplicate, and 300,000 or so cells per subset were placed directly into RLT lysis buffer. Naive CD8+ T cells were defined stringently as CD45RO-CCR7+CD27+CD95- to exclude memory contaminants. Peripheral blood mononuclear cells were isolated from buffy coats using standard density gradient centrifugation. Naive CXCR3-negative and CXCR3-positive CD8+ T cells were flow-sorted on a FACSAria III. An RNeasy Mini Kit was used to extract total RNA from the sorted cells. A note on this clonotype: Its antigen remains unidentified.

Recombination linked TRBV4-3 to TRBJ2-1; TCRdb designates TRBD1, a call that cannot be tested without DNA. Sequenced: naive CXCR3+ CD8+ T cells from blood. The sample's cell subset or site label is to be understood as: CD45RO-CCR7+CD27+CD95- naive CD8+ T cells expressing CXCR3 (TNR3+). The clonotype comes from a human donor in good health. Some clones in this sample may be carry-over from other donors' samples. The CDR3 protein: CASSQGTGVGEQFF.